This TCR beta chain came from a study of T-cell memory formation after mild COVID-19. TCRdb analysed the 5' RACE reads with MiXCR anew, one entry per CDR3 protein. The sample consists of some 190,000 distinct CDR3 sequences, approximately 16% of them appearing once. Trimming removed 6 bases at V and 2 bases at J, with 16 bases between. Germline assignment: CDR1 MNHEY and CDR2 SMNVEV (reference sequence). The CDR3 spans 15 residues. This clonotype was counted a few times. The source is an adult woman who had mild COVID-19 (a few samples of this study predate the infection). Cell type and time point are not known. The material sequenced was PBMCs or a T cell subset sorted from them (not recorded which). The chain joins TRBV27 to TRBJ2-5; D gene unclear. Written as DNA, the CDR3 is TGTGCCAGCAGCGGATGGCCCCCCAAGCAAGAGACCCAGTACTTC. It codes for CASSGWPPKQETQYF.